What follows are 24 T cell receptor beta chains derived from one specimen sequenced in a study of cytomegalovirus exposure and HLA in healthy donors. Amplification used 60 Vbeta primers and 13 Jbeta primers. Clones were read by immunoSEQ multiplex PCR, and TCRdb kept only the in-frame ones, dropping some. The data hold 70,000 to 90,000 clones, with less than 80% observed a single time. Sequenced: PBMCs. The source of these receptors is a woman in her forties in good health and CMV-seropositive.

CDR3 region: CASAGLTYEQYF. The CDR3 bases are TGTGCCTCAGCCGGACTCACTTACGAGCAGTACTTC. This sequence joins TRBV30 and TRBJ2-7, with D possibly TRBD2 on 5 matching bases. The germline CDR1 and CDR2 sequences are GTSNPN and SVGIG (reference sequence). The CDR3 has 12 amino acids. The V gene lost 7 bases and the J gene lost 4 bases, with 14 bases spanning the gap.

The chain's CDR3 is CASSRAGGAYEQYF. In DNA, the CDR3 is TGTGCCAGCAGCCGCGCGGGAGGGGCATACGAGCAGTACTTC. V and J are TRBV4-2 and TRBJ2-7; 9 bases are shared with TRBD2. Germline V lookup: CDR1 LGHNA, CDR2 YNFKEQ. CDR3 length equals 14 residues. Trimming took 4 bases from V and 4 from J; bases not matched to a gene: 5.

V usage is TRBV12-5 and J usage is TRBJ2-1, with 9 positions matching TRBD2. CDR1 and CDR2 (germline): LGHNT, FRNRAP. The CDR3 loop spans 16 amino acids. Trimming removed 4 bases from V and 7 bases from J; junction bases left unmatched: 11. The CDR3 nucleotides read TGTGCTAGTGGTTCGGTAGCGGGAGAGGCCATTAATGAGCAGTTCTTC. It is translated as CASGSVAGEAINEQFF.

The chain uses TRBV10-2 and TRBJ2-5, with 9 positions matching TRBD2. Germline loops: CDR1 WSHSY, CDR2 SAAADI. The V segment lost 2 bases and the J segment 4 bases; nucleotides outside the gene matches: 8. This CDR3 has 16 residues. The CDR3 DNA sequence: TGCGCCAGCAGTGAGCTGGTAGCGGGAGTGGGAGAGACCCAGTACTTC. Translated, it gives CASSELVAGVGETQYF.

The J gene is TRBJ2-5, the V gene TRBV30; D is perhaps TRBD1 (6 bases). This CDR3 is built from 14 residues. V shed 1 base and J shed 4 bases, with 13 bases lying between them. The germline V gene encodes CDR1 GTSNPN and CDR2 SVGIG (reference sequence). CDR3: CAWSAFSGAETQYF. Here the CDR3 DNA reads TGTGCCTGGAGTGCTTTTTCAGGGGCAGAGACCCAGTACTTC.

The gene calls are TRBV2 and TRBJ2-3; 9 nucleotides agree with TRBD2. CDR1 and CDR2 from the germline V gene are SNHLY and FYNNEI. This CDR3 is 20 amino acids long. V dropped 6 bases and J dropped 1; count of bases not matched to a gene: 20. The CDR3, as DNA: TGTGCCAGCAGCCGAAGAGGGGTCGGTAGCGGGAGATTTGGCACAGATACGCAGTATTTT. Protein sequence: CASSRRGVGSGRFGTDTQYF.

The V gene is TRBV29-1, the J gene TRBJ2-5, with D perhaps TRBD1 (6 bases). Germline CDR1 SQVTM, CDR2 ANQGSEA. The CDR3 contains 12 residues. V shed 6 bases and J shed 5 bases, with 13 bases lying between them. The CDR3 sequence is CSVNRDGETQYF. DNA for the CDR3: TGCAGCGTAAACAGGGACGGGGAGACCCAGTACTTC.

This clone was seen a handful of times. The CDR3 nucleotides read TGTGCCAGCAGTCATCCTGGGAGGGCAGATACGCAGTATTTT. It encodes CASSHPGRADTQYF. V gene TRBV7-9 combines with J gene TRBJ2-3, with 7 bases aligning to TRBD2. The length of the CDR3 is 14 residues. The junction had 7 bases not matched to a gene; V was cut back by 6 bases and J by 4 bases. Germline loops: CDR1 SEHNR, CDR2 FQNEAQ (reference sequence).

This clone has a handful of counts. The rearrangement joins TRBV19 to TRBJ1-5, with 7 bases identical to TRBD1. CDR3 size: 17 residues. Germline CDR1 and CDR2: LNHDA and SQIVND (reference sequence). The ends lost 5 bases at V and 7 bases at J; junction bases unmatched: 17. CDR3 sequence reads: CASSQRTGWGFEQPQHF. CDR3 DNA: TGTGCCAGTAGTCAACGGACAGGCTGGGGGTTTGAACAGCCCCAGCATTTT.

This sequence joins TRBV19 and TRBJ2-1, with D perhaps matching TRBD2 (6 bases). V dropped 2 bases and J dropped 5 bases, with 10 bases sitting between them. The germline V gene encodes CDR1 LNHDA and CDR2 SQIVND (reference sequence). The CDR3 has 14 amino acids. Here the CDR3 reads CASSILARDNEQFF. The CDR3 nucleotides are TGTGCCAGTAGTATACTAGCGAGAGACAATGAGCAGTTCTTC.

The J gene is TRBJ1-1, the V gene TRBV7-2; a possible D gene is TRBD1 (5 bases). The ends were cut back, 3 bases at V and 5 bases at J, with 16 bases in the middle. The CDR3 spans 15 residues. Germline CDR1 is SGHTA and CDR2 is FQGNSA. CDR3 region: CASSFDSGARTEAFF. CDR3 nucleotides: TGTGCCAGCAGCTTTGATAGTGGGGCGCGAACTGAAGCTTTCTTT. Complete variable domain (other parts from reference TRBV7-2 and TRBJ1-1): GAGVSQSPSNKVTEKGKDVELRCDPISGHTALYWYRQSLGQGLEFLIYFQGNSAPDKSGLPSDRFSAERTGGSVSTLTIQRTQQEDSAVYLCASSFDSGARTEAFFGQGTRLTVV.

This chain joins TRBV5-4 and TRBJ1-2; D not certain. Trimming removed 2 bases from V and 4 bases from J, with 24 bases in between. Per germline, CDR1 SGHNT and CDR2 YYREEE (reference sequence). This CDR3 comprises 18 residues. CDR3 sequence reads: CASSFFPLTQTYGYGYTF. The CDR3 DNA is TGTGCCAGCAGCTTCTTCCCGCTGACACAAACTTATGGCTATGGCTACACCTTC.

The chain joins TRBV9 to TRBJ1-3; possible D gene TRBD1, 5 bases. Trimming removed 2 bases from V and 5 bases from J, with 23 bases in between. Germline V CDR1 and CDR2: SGDLS, YYNGEE. This CDR3 contains 18 residues. The CDR3 DNA reads TGTGCCAGCAGCGTTGGAGGGACCGCTATAGATACGAGAAACACCATATATTTT. As protein: CASSVGGTAIDTRNTIYF.

This clone occurred a few times. The chain is built from TRBV4-1 and TRBJ2-1; D is possibly TRBD1 (6 bases). This CDR3 contains 14 residues. V was pared by 1 base and J by 8 bases, with 12 bases between. Germline V gene sequence: CDR1 MGHRA, CDR2 YSYEKL. The CDR3 nucleotides read TGCGCCAGCAGCCAAGTCGGACAGACATATGAGCAGTTCTTC. Its translation is CASSQVGQTYEQFF.

The J gene is TRBJ2-1, the V gene TRBV27; 7 bases align to TRBD1. The germline V gene has CDR1 MNHEY and CDR2 SMNVEV (reference sequence). The CDR3 consists of 14 residues. J gave up 3 bases and V 7 bases, and 6 bases lay outside the gene matches. This CDR3 is CASTPGTVYNEQFF. In DNA, the CDR3 is TGTGCCAGCACCCCTGGGACAGTCTACAATGAGCAGTTCTTC.

The chain links TRBV9 to TRBJ2-1, with 8 bases identical to TRBD2. Germline values: CDR1 SGDLS, CDR2 YYNGEE. The V gene end was trimmed by 2 bases and the J gene end by 4 bases; junction bases not matched to a gene: 8. The CDR3 extends over 16 amino acids. The CDR3, as DNA: TGTGCCAGCAGCGTTAGCGGGACCCAAGTATACAATGAGCAGTTCTTC. Translating gives CASSVSGTQVYNEQFF. Full variable domain (rest looked up from reference TRBV9 and TRBJ2-1): DSGVTQTPKHLITATGQRVTLRCSPRSGDLSVYWYQQSLDQGLQFLIQYYNGEERAKGNILERFSAQQFPDLHSELNLSSLELGDSALYFCASSVSGTQVYNEQFFGPGTRLTVL.

V usage is TRBV5-1 and J usage is TRBJ2-1; 9 positions agree with TRBD2. This CDR3 has 15 amino acids. Germline V gene data show CDR1 as SGHRS and CDR2 as YFSETQ. Trimming took 5 bases from V and 1 from J; bases not matched to a gene: 4. CDR3 DNA sequence: TGCGCCAGCAGTCAGCGGGAGGTATCCTACAATGAGCAGTTCTTC. It specifies CASSQREVSYNEQFF.

This chain connects TRBV28 to TRBJ1-2; 12 bases map to TRBD1. Trimming took 0 bases from V and 6 from J; bases not matched to a gene: 2. The germline V gene encodes CDR1 MDHEN and CDR2 SYDVKM. The CDR3 has 15 residues. The CDR3 sequence: CASSLWGQGADGYTF. CDR3 in DNA: TGTGCCAGCAGTTTATGGGGACAGGGGGCGGATGGCTACACCTTC.

The chain has TRBV7-8 and TRBJ1-1; no clear D gene. Germline assignment: CDR1 SGHVS and CDR2 FQNEAQ. This CDR3 spans 13 amino acids. Trimming pared 5 bases from V and 8 bases from J, leaving 15 bases between. CDR3 amino acids: CASSVQGGLEAFF. The DNA of the CDR3 is TGTGCCAGCAGCGTGCAAGGAGGGTTAGAAGCTTTCTTT.

This clone was picked up a small number of times. The V call is TRBV7-2, the J call TRBJ2-5, with 7 bases lining up with TRBD1. This CDR3 region has 13 residues. V lost 5 bases and J lost 1; bases outside the gene matches: 1. Germline V gives CDR1 SGHTA, CDR2 FQGNSA. CDR3 coding DNA: TGTGCCAGCAGCCGGGACAGCCAAGAGACCCAGTACTTC. Protein: CASSRDSQETQYF.

The chain carries TRBV2 and TRBJ2-5; the match to TRBD1 covers 9 bases. The germline gives CDR1 SNHLY, CDR2 FYNNEI. V was pared by 4 bases and J by 5 bases, with 8 bases of the junction left unmatched. This CDR3 spans 15 amino acids. CDR3 region: CASSVEGQGWETQYF. CDR3 coding DNA: TGTGCCAGCAGTGTCGAGGGACAGGGCTGGGAGACCCAGTACTTC.

The chain carries TRBV28 and TRBJ2-7; TRBD2 agrees at 9 bases. This CDR3 has 14 residues. The V segment lost 8 bases and the J segment 0 bases; nucleotides outside the gene matches: 5. Germline CDR1 MDHEN, CDR2 SYDVKM. The CDR3 region has the DNA TGTGCCAGCGGAACTAGCGGGTTCTCCTACGAGCAGTACTTC. Translated: CASGTSGFSYEQYF.

The chain uses TRBV7-9 and TRBJ2-5, with D perhaps TRBD2 (5 bases). The CDR3 runs 15 residues. Between the trimmed V and J ends, which lost 1 base and 3 bases, there was a span of 12 bases. Germline V gene data show CDR1 as SEHNR and CDR2 as FQNEAQ (reference sequence). The CDR3 coding sequence is TGTGCCAGCAGCTTAGTAGGGAGTCCGAAAGAGACCCAGTACTTC. It specifies CASSLVGSPKETQYF.

This chain joins TRBV27 and TRBJ1-2; 7 bases match TRBD1. Germline CDR1 MNHEY, CDR2 SMNVEV (reference sequence). The trim removed 5 bases at V and 2 bases at J, leaving 5 bases unmatched. The length of the CDR3 is 14 residues. CDR3 protein: CASSPDRENYGYTF. For the CDR3, the DNA is TGTGCCAGCAGTCCTGACAGGGAGAACTATGGCTACACCTTC.